These T cell receptor beta chains were read from a single sample in a study of blood T cell repertoires in COVID-19. Clones were read by immunoSEQ multiplex PCR, and TCRdb kept only the in-frame ones, dropping some. The sample lists more than 350,000 clones, more than 75% seen once, with less than 11% in the top ten. Sequenced: peripheral blood. Receptor source: a woman aged 25 to 39 with COVID-19, enrolled during active disease. Each CDR3 is given with its conserved first and last residue. The D gene is left open where the match is weak. Part of the rows lack a size; the others show once, few, many or a class for expanded clones.

size: NA; J: TRBJ2-7; D: NA; V: TRBV10-3; DNA: TGTGCCGTAAGTAGCGGTTCCTCCTACGAGCAGTACTTC; CDR3: CAVSSGSSYEQYF
size: NA; J: TRBJ2-2; D: NA; V: TRBV4-3; DNA: TGCGCCAGCAGCCGGGTAGCCAGGGCCGGGGAGCTGTTTTTT; CDR3: CASSRVARAGELFF
size: NA; J: TRBJ1-1; D: NA; V: TRBV12-3/TRBV12-4; DNA: TGTGCCAGCATAATCGGGGGGTACACTGAAGCTTTCTTT; CDR3: CASIIGGYTEAFF
size: NA; J: TRBJ1-5; D: NA; V: TRBV6-6; DNA: TGTGCCAGCATGGCGGATGGTAGCAATCAGCCCCAGCATTTT; CDR3: CASMADGSNQPQHF
size: NA; J: TRBJ2-7; D: TRBD2; V: TRBV6-2/TRBV6-3; DNA: TGTGCCAGCAGTTACCCAAGACTAGCGGGAGGGCCCGAGCAGTACTTC; CDR3: CASSYPRLAGGPEQYF
size: NA; J: TRBJ1-6; D: NA; V: TRBV11-3; DNA: TGTGCCAGCAGCTTAGGGGGCGCGAATTCACCCCTCCACTTT; CDR3: CASSLGGANSPLHF
size: NA; J: TRBJ1-6; D: NA; V: TRBV11-2; DNA: TGTGCCAGCAGCTTAGACAGGGCTGGTAATTCACCCCTCCACTTT; CDR3: CASSLDRAGNSPLHF
size: once; J: TRBJ2-3; D: NA; V: TRBV10-1; DNA: TGCGCCAGCAGCGGTGACTTCAAGGGCACAGATACGCAGTATTTT; CDR3: CASSGDFKGTDTQYF
size: once; J: TRBJ2-2; D: NA; V: TRBV9; DNA: TGTGCCAGCACCCCCGGCGGCGGGGAGCTGTTTTTT; CDR3: CASTPGGGELFF
size: NA; J: TRBJ1-1; D: NA; V: TRBV5-4; DNA: TGTGCCAGCAGCCTCGGGATCGGCCCGGGGATTCAGAACACTGAAGCTTTCTTT; CDR3: CASSLGIGPGIQNTEAFF
size: NA; J: TRBJ2-3; D: TRBD2; V: TRBV19; DNA: TGTGCCAGTAGTATAGGTCTAGCGGGAAGAGATACGCAGTATTTT; CDR3: CASSIGLAGRDTQYF
size: once; J: TRBJ2-5; D: NA; V: TRBV3-1/TRBV3-2; DNA: TGTGCCAGCAGCCATGTACCCCGAGGGACCCAGTACTTC; CDR3: CASSHVPRGTQYF
size: NA; J: TRBJ2-3; D: NA; V: TRBV7-3; DNA: TGTGCCAGCAGCCTAAGTACGAGAGGAGATACGCAGTATTTT; CDR3: CASSLSTRGDTQYF
size: NA; J: TRBJ2-2; D: TRBD2; V: TRBV5-4; DNA: TGTGCCAGCAGCTCCGAGCGGGAGAACACCGGGGAGCTGTTTTTT; CDR3: CASSSERENTGELFF
size: NA; J: TRBJ2-5; D: TRBD2; V: TRBV14; DNA: TGTGCCAGCAGCCCGGGACTAGCGGGAAGAGAGACCCAGTACTTC; CDR3: CASSPGLAGRETQYF
size: NA; J: TRBJ2-5; D: TRBD2; V: TRBV4-1; DNA: TGCGCCAGCAGCCAAGGGATGGGCGGGAGGGCCCTGGAGACCCAGTACTTC; CDR3: CASSQGMGGRALETQYF
size: NA; J: TRBJ2-3; D: TRBD2; V: TRBV28; DNA: TGTGCCAGCAGTTCGCCGACTAGCGGGAGGGTGCGGGATACGCAGTATTTT; CDR3: CASSSPTSGRVRDTQYF
size: NA; J: TRBJ2-1; D: TRBD2; V: TRBV15; DNA: TGTGCCACCAGCATTGGGACTAGCATAAATGAGCAGTTCTTC; CDR3: CATSIGTSINEQFF
size: NA; J: TRBJ1-1; D: TRBD1; V: TRBV5-5; DNA: TGTGCCAGCAGCTCCGGACAGGCGATATCAGCTTTCTTT; CDR3: CASSSGQAISAFF
size: NA; J: TRBJ2-7; D: TRBD1; V: TRBV6-5; DNA: TGTGCCAGCACGGCCCGACAGGGGGTGGGGGAGCAGTACTTC; CDR3: CASTARQGVGEQYF